This TCR beta chain was captured by sequencing in a study of post-analysis software for immune sequencing data. Study results and caveats: Several TRBV segments, TRBV5-6, TRBV5-1 and TRBV20-1 among them, were found more frequent in patients than controls.

Unique molecular identifiers tagged the TCR beta cDNA libraries. TCRdb re-derived calls from the PCR reads in MiXCR, one entry per CDR3 protein. The sample holds hundreds of thousands of distinct CDR3 sequences; approximately 30% are singletons and the top ten take roughly 0.54%. A remark on this clonotype: Its antigen is as yet unknown.

This CDR3 is 15 amino acids long. Losses at the gene ends were 3 bases for V and 2 bases for J; bases not matched to a gene: 4. Germline-derived CDR1 and CDR2 are SGHRS and YFSETQ. Sequencing was performed on blood. This clonotype was obtained from a girl aged 5-17 years with multiple sclerosis. The chain recombines TRBV5-1 with TRBJ2-3; 9 bases are a match to TRBD2. The CDR3 here is CASSSRLAATDTQYF. CDR3 DNA: TGCGCCAGCAGCTCACGACTAGCGGCCACAGATACGCAGTATTTT.